This entry concerns a single T cell receptor (beta chain). Its antigen is unknown. The CDR3 is made up of 17 amino acids. J gave up 0 bases and V 8 bases, and 10 bases lay outside the gene matches. Germline V lookup: CDR1 ENHRY, CDR2 SYGVKD. The data derive from a study of OX40 agonist ivuxolimab in advanced cancers. Study-level background: Participants could have had prior anti-PD-1, anti-PD-L1 or anti-CTLA-4 therapy, and 40% had some. General observations from the study: CD8+ T cells showed, on average, more clonal expansion than CD4+ cells.

Sequenced by immunoSEQ multiplex PCR; TCRdb stores in-frame clones only, minus some. Of 55,000 to 75,000 clones in the sample, about nine tenths are singletons; the top ten hold 2%. The V and J genes are TRBV10-3 and TRBJ2-1; the match to TRBD2 covers 10 bases. This sequence was found in an adult with an advanced solid tumor such as melanoma, head and neck, liver or kidney cancer. Sequenced material: CD4+ or CD8+ T cells sorted from blood, taken in a trial of the OX40 agonist ivuxolimab. The DNA of the CDR3 is TGTGCCATCCAAACTAGCGGGATCGGAAGCTCCTACAATGAGCAGTTCTTC. This sequence encodes CAIQTSGIGSSYNEQFF.